The 4 T cell receptor beta chains reported below all come from one sample, sequenced in a study of beta chain features in type 1 diabetes. The whole isolated RNA underwent reverse transcription, so sequencing captured expressed TCRB transcripts. Some clones are missing from TCRdb's copy, which holds only in-frame ones; the method was immunoSEQ multiplex PCR. The sample includes around 300,000 clones, around 10% seen only once; the top ten take approximately 0.016%. The material sequenced was naive CD4+ T cells from blood. The receptors were gathered from a woman younger than 45 in good health.

This clone was counted only a few times. V is TRBV23-1 and J is TRBJ1-1; the D is unclear. TRBV23-1 has ORF status, its function being uncertain. This CDR3 is built from 16 residues. V lost 0 bases and J 3 bases, leaving 14 bases between the germline ends. In nucleotides, the CDR3 is TGCGCCAGCAGTCAATCGATTTCAGACAAGGACACTGAAGCTTTCTTT. Translated, it gives CASSQSISDKDTEAFF.

This clone turned up a few times. The V call is TRBV28, the J call TRBJ2-5, with D perhaps matching TRBD1 (5 bases). Trimming took 8 bases from V and 2 from J, leaving 18 bases between them. The CDR3 is 15 residues long. Germline loops: CDR1 MDHEN, CDR2 SYDVKM. The CDR3: CASHLGPGWQETQYF. The CDR3 nucleotides read TGTGCCAGCCATCTGGGGCCAGGGTGGCAAGAGACCCAGTACTTC.

The chain combines TRBV18 with TRBJ2-1, with a weak D call TRBD1 (6 bases). Per germline, CDR1 KGHSH and CDR2 LQKENI. The CDR3 sequence is 13 residues long. Trimming stripped 0 bases from V and 14 bases from J, with 14 bases between. The CDR3 sequence is CASSPPADSEEFF. DNA of the CDR3: TGTGCCAGCTCACCACCTGCGGACAGCGAAGAGTTCTTC.

The chain employs TRBV28 and TRBJ2-3, with TRBD2 as a possible D gene (6 bases). V dropped 7 bases and J dropped 2 bases, with 16 bases sitting between them. Germline values: CDR1 MDHEN, CDR2 SYDVKM. The CDR3 is 15 amino acids. The CDR3 region has the DNA TGTGCCAGCACCACCCCCGGGAGACCCACAGATACGCAGTATTTT. Translating it yields CASTTPGRPTDTQYF.